Each of the 27 T cell receptor beta chains below was sequenced from the same sample in a study of T cell repertoires in cytomegalovirus infection. Their antigen targets remain unknown. MiXCR was run by TCRdb on the reads, yielding one entry per CDR3 protein. The data hold 110,000 to 150,000 distinct CDR3 sequences, with roughly 32% observed a single time. The sample here was CD8+ T cells from cultured PBMCs, taken from culture after CMV antigen stimulation. These receptors all stem from a human donor in good health (CMV status not recorded). Some clones in this sample may be carry-over from other donors' samples.

This chain's CDR3 is CASSFLEGMNTGELFF. The CDR3 DNA follows: TGTGCCAGCAGCTTCTTGGAGGGCATGAACACCGGGGAGCTGTTTTTT. V gene TRBV28 combines with J gene TRBJ2-2; D may be TRBD2 (6 bases). Germline-derived CDR1 and CDR2 are MDHEN and SYDVKM. The V end lost 6 bases, the J end lost 1 base, and 15 bases lay between the germline ends. The CDR3 consists of 16 residues.

This clonotype occurred many times. The chain links TRBV7-2 to TRBJ2-7, with D unclear. Germline-derived CDR1 and CDR2 are SGHTA and FQGNSA. V was trimmed by 4 bases and J by 0 bases, leaving 7 bases between them. CDR3 length: 13 residues. DNA of the CDR3: TGTGCCAGCAGCTCGGGCCCCTCCTACGAGCAGTACTTC. This gives the protein CASSSGPSYEQYF.

The chain combines TRBV6-1 with TRBJ2-2; a weak D match, TRBD2 (7 bases). This CDR3 has 16 residues. With 8 bases removed from V and 7 bases from J, the gap between germline ends came to 23 bases. In germline, CDR1 is MNHNS, CDR2 SASEGT. CDR3 DNA: TGTGCCAGCTGGGGGGGGGGACACCGCGGGCGCGGGGAGCTGTTTTTT. Encoded protein: CASWGGGHRGRGELFF.

This chain connects TRBV19 to TRBJ2-7, with D perhaps given as TRBD1 or TRBD2 (5 bases each). Germline CDR1 is LNHDA and CDR2 is SQIVND (reference sequence). V dropped 1 base and J dropped 3 bases, with 13 bases sitting between them. The CDR3 extends over 15 amino acids. The CDR3, as DNA: TGTGCCAGTAGTATAGCGGCAGATGGGGGCTACGAGCAGTACTTC. It encodes CASSIAADGGYEQYF.

V usage is TRBV6-6 and J usage is TRBJ1-1, with 9 positions matching TRBD1. Germline CDR1 reads MNHNY; CDR2 reads SVGAGI (reference sequence). The CDR3 runs 21 residues. The V and J ends lost 2 bases and 0 bases, in that order; junction bases with no gene match: 19. The CDR3: CASSYRSGQGDLVIMNTEAFF. In DNA form, the CDR3 reads TGTGCCAGCAGTTACCGTTCGGGACAGGGCGATTTAGTAATCATGAACACTGAAGCTTTCTTT.

This clonotype came up a few times. The gene calls are TRBV27 and TRBJ2-3; tentative D call: TRBD2 (7 bases). The V gene lost 1 base and the J gene lost 2 bases, with 13 bases spanning the gap. CDR1 and CDR2 from the germline V gene are MNHEY and SMNVEV (reference sequence). This CDR3 is 16 amino acids long. DNA for the CDR3: TGTGCCAGCAGTTTATATTCGGGGGGCCCCACAGATACGCAGTATTTT. Amino acid sequence: CASSLYSGGPTDTQYF.

V gene TRBV11-2 combines with J gene TRBJ2-3; 7 bases agree with TRBD2. Germline CDR1 SGHAT, CDR2 FQNNGV. With V trimmed by 0 bases and J by 6 bases, 6 bases remained unmatched. The CDR3 loop spans 15 amino acids. The CDR3 is CASSLELAVGDTQYF. DNA for the CDR3: TGTGCCAGCAGCTTAGAGCTAGCGGTTGGGGATACGCAGTATTTT.

The gene calls are TRBV9 and TRBJ1-2; D is undetermined. Germline CDR1 reads SGDLS; CDR2 reads YYNGEE. This CDR3 contains 13 residues. Deletions cut 0 bases from V and 2 bases from J, with 5 bases between. Here the CDR3 DNA reads TGTGCCAGCAGCGTAGGAAAGAACTATGGCTACACCTTC. Translated: CASSVGKNYGYTF.

This chain uses TRBV20-1 with TRBJ2-4; D may be TRBD2 (6 bases). V lost 3 bases and J lost 6, with 9 bases in between. The CDR3 spans 12 residues. Per germline, CDR1 DFQATT and CDR2 SNEGSKA (reference sequence). DNA for the CDR3: TGCAGTGCTAGCGGGGGAACAAACATTCAGTACTTC. This codes for CSASGGTNIQYF.

The chain couples TRBV7-9 to TRBJ1-2; TRBD1 matches at 9 bases. Germline lookup yields CDR1 SEHNR and CDR2 FQNEAQ (reference sequence). The length of the CDR3 is 16 residues. Germline trimming cut 6 bases from V and 5 bases from J; bases unmatched to any gene: 13. CDR3 loop: CASRLLDRGERYGYTF. The CDR3 coding sequence is TGTGCCAGCAGATTATTGGACAGGGGAGAACGGTATGGCTACACCTTC.

The chain couples TRBV11-3 to TRBJ2-1, with D hard to call. This CDR3 contains 13 residues. V was pared by 2 bases and J by 4 bases, with 6 bases between. Germline CDR1 reads SGHNT; CDR2 reads YENEEA. CDR3 region: CASSLYKYNEQFF. In DNA, the CDR3 is TGTGCCAGCAGCTTATACAAATACAATGAGCAGTTCTTC. Full variable domain (missing parts from reference TRBV11-3 and TRBJ2-1): EAGVVQSPRYKIIEKKQPVAFWCNPISGHNTLYWYLQNLGQGPELLIRYENEEAVDDSQLPKDRFSAERLKGVDSTLKIQPAELGDSAVYLCASSLYKYNEQFFGPGTRLTVL.

There are a few counts of this clonotype. This chain joins TRBV4-1 and TRBJ2-7; 13 nucleotides match TRBD2. CDR3 size: 16 residues. Trimming at V came to 5 bases and at J to 3 bases, leaving 7 bases not matched to a gene. The germline V gene encodes CDR1 MGHRA and CDR2 YSYEKL. The CDR3 DNA reads as TGCGCCAGCAGCTGGACTAGCGGGAGCTCCGGCTACGAGCAGTACTTC. Translating it yields CASSWTSGSSGYEQYF.

The gene calls are TRBV4-1 and TRBJ1-1; 7 positions match TRBD1. Germline trimming cut 0 bases from V and 5 bases from J; bases unmatched to any gene: 6. CDR1 and CDR2 from the germline V gene are MGHRA and YSYEKL. This CDR3 is 15 amino acids long. The CDR3 sequence: CASSQDQGVVTEAFF. The CDR3 bases are TGCGCCAGCAGCCAAGATCAGGGGGTGGTTACTGAAGCTTTCTTT.

V usage is TRBV2 and J usage is TRBJ1-1; D remains unclear. CDR3 length: 15 residues. V lost 7 bases and J 0 bases, leaving 15 bases between the germline ends. Germline V CDR1 and CDR2: SNHLY, FYNNEI. The CDR3 DNA reads TGTGCCAGCATGTGGGCGGCCCCAATGAACACTGAAGCTTTCTTT. Translation: CASMWAAPMNTEAFF.

The chain combines TRBV6-6 with TRBJ1-2, with D unclear. With 5 bases removed from V and 8 bases from J, the gap between germline ends came to 15 bases. This CDR3 is built from 13 residues. Germline V gene data show CDR1 as MNHNY and CDR2 as SVGAGI (reference sequence). CDR3 loop: CASSPDPDVGYTF. CDR3 bases: TGTGCCAGCAGTCCGGACCCCGATGTCGGCTACACCTTC.

This chain uses TRBV7-6 with TRBJ2-1; possibly TRBD1 for D (5 bases). The CDR3 contains 13 residues. In germline, CDR1 is SGHVS, CDR2 FNYEAQ. V lost 3 bases and J 6 bases, leaving 9 bases between the germline ends. The chain's CDR3 is CASSLGPLNEQFF. Written as DNA, the CDR3 is TGTGCCAGCAGCTTGGGGCCTCTCAATGAGCAGTTCTTC.

In this sample, this clonotype turned up many times. The chain couples TRBV10-3 to TRBJ1-5, with D possibly TRBD1 on 6 matching bases. The V end was cut by 0 bases, the J end by 0 bases, with 9 bases between. Per germline, CDR1 ENHRY and CDR2 SYGVKD. There are 16 residues in the CDR3. The CDR3 nucleotides read TGTGCCATCAGTGAGTCGTGGACAGTTAGCAATCAGCCCCAGCATTTT. This encodes CAISESWTVSNQPQHF.

This clonotype was observed a handful of times. The limits of the CDR3 on the DNA are not certain, so only TCRdb's listed CDR3 is given. The rearrangement joins TRBV7-5 to TRBJ1-3; the table calls TRBD1, which could not be checked here. TRBV7-5 is listed as a pseudogene. The CDR3 is 16 amino acids in total, end residues counted. CDR3 sequence: CISVPEAVRVGNTIYF.

This clonotype came up many times. The chain has TRBV9 and TRBJ2-7; D may be TRBD1 or TRBD2 (5 bases each). The CDR3 is 15 amino acids. Trimming shortened V by 4 bases and J by 2 bases, and 16 bases separated the two germline ends. Germline V gives CDR1 SGDLS, CDR2 YYNGEE. CDR3 sequence reads: CASSPSGTVPYEQYF. In nucleotides, the CDR3 is TGTGCCAGCAGCCCTTCCGGGACGGTCCCCTACGAGCAGTACTTC.

The table lists this clonotype with a few counts. This chain joins TRBV2 and TRBJ1-5; D is possibly TRBD1 (6 bases). Germline V gives CDR1 SNHLY, CDR2 FYNNEI. Deletions cut 6 bases from V and 0 bases from J, with 12 bases between. The CDR3 consists of 15 residues. The CDR3 sequence: CASRETGYSNQPQHF. The DNA of the CDR3 is TGTGCCAGCAGAGAAACAGGGTATAGCAATCAGCCCCAGCATTTT.

At least ten counts were recorded for this clonotype. J is TRBJ2-2 and V is TRBV20-1; weak D call: TRBD2 (6 bases). The CDR3 is 16 residues long. Trimming removed 6 bases at V and 2 bases at J, with 19 bases between. The germline gives CDR1 DFQATT, CDR2 SNEGSKA (reference sequence). The CDR3 bases are TGCAGTGCCCGGAAGATAGGAGGGCCCAACACCGGGGAGCTGTTTTTT. It is translated as CSARKIGGPNTGELFF.

This clonotype has ten or more counts. V and J are TRBV7-8 and TRBJ2-3; no definite D call. Germline assignment: CDR1 SGHVS and CDR2 FQNEAQ. The CDR3 runs 13 residues. V was cut by 3 bases and J by 5 bases, with 9 bases left in between. CDR3 in DNA: TGTGCCAGCAGCTTGACCCGTCTAGATACGCAGTATTTT. Translated: CASSLTRLDTQYF.

The chain links TRBV11-2 to TRBJ2-7, with a weak D call TRBD2 (5 bases). The germline V gene encodes CDR1 SGHAT and CDR2 FQNNGV. Trimming stripped 1 base from V and 2 bases from J, with 9 bases between. The CDR3 covers 14 residues. The CDR3 nucleotides read TGTGCCAGCAGCTTAGTTCTAGCTCCCTACGAGCAGTACTTC. This sequence encodes CASSLVLAPYEQYF. The variable domain in full, completed from reference TRBV11-2 and TRBJ2-7, reads EAGVAQSPRYKIIEKRQSVAFWCNPISGHATLYWYQQILGQGPKLLIQFQNNGVVDDSQLPKDRFSAERLKGVDSTLKIQPAKLEDSAVYLCASSLVLAPYEQYFGPGTRLTVT.

The chain employs TRBV7-9 and TRBJ1-1; D is unclear. The CDR3 spans 14 residues. Germline CDR1 is SEHNR and CDR2 is FQNEAQ (reference sequence). Trimming stripped 5 bases from V and 3 bases from J, with 13 bases between. This CDR3 is CASSREGYYTEAFF. In DNA form, the CDR3 reads TGTGCCAGCAGCCGAGAAGGGTACTACACTGAAGCTTTCTTT.

The chain uses TRBV7-9 and TRBJ1-1; D unclear. The CDR3 sequence is 14 residues long. CDR1 and CDR2 (germline): SEHNR, FQNEAQ (reference sequence). V shed 1 base and J shed 1 base, with 7 bases lying between them. The CDR3 coding sequence is TGTGCCAGCAGCTTAGAAAGGGCGAACACTGAAGCTTTCTTT. It yields the protein CASSLERANTEAFF.

This chain uses TRBV11-2 with TRBJ2-7, with 9 bases identical to TRBD1. The germline gives CDR1 SGHAT, CDR2 FQNNGV. The V segment lost 6 bases and the J segment 6 bases; nucleotides outside the gene matches: 9. The CDR3 covers 14 residues. The CDR3 sequence: CASSNRGQPGEQYF. The CDR3 DNA follows: TGTGCCAGCAGTAACAGGGGGCAACCCGGCGAGCAGTACTTC.

The J gene is TRBJ1-2, the V gene TRBV10-3; possible D gene TRBD1, 5 bases. This CDR3 spans 15 amino acids. Germline values: CDR1 ENHRY, CDR2 SYGVKD. V was pared by 0 bases and J by 2 bases, with 10 bases between. DNA for the CDR3: TGTGCCATCAGTGAGTCTCAGGGCGAGAACTATGGCTACACCTTC. Its protein product is CAISESQGENYGYTF.